This TCR beta chain was identified in a study of T cells after yellow fever vaccination. A note on this clonotype: What it binds is not known.

5'RACE template switching produced TCR cDNA carrying a universal primer site and UMIs. In TCRdb, the 5' RACE reads were re-called with MiXCR into one record per CDR3 protein. The sample lists 200,000 to 250,000 distinct CDR3 sequences, 2.5% to 3.5% seen once, with about 3.3% in the top ten. V dropped 0 bases and J dropped 0 bases, with 17 bases sitting between them. Germline V gene lookup returns CDR1 DFQATT and CDR2 SNEGSKA (reference sequence). The length of the CDR3 is 17 residues. Study-level findings and limits: FACS-sorted repertoires could contain abundant clonotypes contaminating from the bulk population.

This receptor was taken from a man between 18 and 29 years old who received the YFV17D yellow fever vaccine. Here the sequenced sample was CD4+ T cells sorted from PBMCs, taken 10 days after the yellow fever booster vaccination. The gene calls are TRBV20-1 and TRBJ1-1; D possibly corresponds to TRBD1 (5 bases). CDR3 in amino acids: CSARDFTPGRLNTEAFF. The DNA for the CDR3 is TGCAGTGCTAGAGATTTTACACCGGGACGGTTGAACACTGAAGCTTTCTTT.